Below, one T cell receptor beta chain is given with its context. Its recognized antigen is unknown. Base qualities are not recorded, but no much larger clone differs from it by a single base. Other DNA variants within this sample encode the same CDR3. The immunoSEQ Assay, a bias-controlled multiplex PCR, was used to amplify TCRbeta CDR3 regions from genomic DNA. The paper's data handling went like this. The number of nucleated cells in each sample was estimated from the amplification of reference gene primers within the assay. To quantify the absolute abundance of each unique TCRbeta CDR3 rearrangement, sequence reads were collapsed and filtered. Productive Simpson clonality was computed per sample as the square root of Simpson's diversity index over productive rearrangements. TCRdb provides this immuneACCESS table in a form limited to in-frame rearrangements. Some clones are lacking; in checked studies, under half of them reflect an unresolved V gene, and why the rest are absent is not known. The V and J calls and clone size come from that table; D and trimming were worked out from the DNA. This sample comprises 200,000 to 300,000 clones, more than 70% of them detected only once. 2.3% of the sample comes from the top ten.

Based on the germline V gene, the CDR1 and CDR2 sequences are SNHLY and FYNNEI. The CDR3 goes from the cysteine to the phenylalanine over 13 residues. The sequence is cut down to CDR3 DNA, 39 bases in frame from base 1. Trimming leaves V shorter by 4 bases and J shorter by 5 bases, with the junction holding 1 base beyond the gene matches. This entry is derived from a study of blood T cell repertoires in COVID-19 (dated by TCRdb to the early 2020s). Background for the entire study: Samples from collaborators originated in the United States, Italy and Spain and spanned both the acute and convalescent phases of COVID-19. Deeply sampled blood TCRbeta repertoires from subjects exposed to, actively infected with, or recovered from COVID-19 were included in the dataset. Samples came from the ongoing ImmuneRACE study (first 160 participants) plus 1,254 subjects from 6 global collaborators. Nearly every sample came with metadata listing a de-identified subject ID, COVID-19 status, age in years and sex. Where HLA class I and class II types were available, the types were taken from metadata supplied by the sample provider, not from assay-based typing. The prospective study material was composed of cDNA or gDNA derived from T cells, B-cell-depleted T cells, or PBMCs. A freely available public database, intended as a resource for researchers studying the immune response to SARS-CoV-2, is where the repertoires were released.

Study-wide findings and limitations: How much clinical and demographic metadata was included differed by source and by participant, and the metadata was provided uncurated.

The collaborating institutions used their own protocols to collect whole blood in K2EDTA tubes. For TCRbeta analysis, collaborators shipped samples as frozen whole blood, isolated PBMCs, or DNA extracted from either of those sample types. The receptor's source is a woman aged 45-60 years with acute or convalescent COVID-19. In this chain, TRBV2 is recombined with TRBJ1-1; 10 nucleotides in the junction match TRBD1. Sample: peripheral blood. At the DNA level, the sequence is TGTGCCAGCAGTGGGACAGGGGGGACTGAAGCTTTCTTT. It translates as CASSGTGGTEAFF.